The rows below give T cell receptor beta chains drawn from one sample of a study of blood T cell repertoires in COVID-19. Assay used: immunoSEQ multiplex PCR; TCRdb lists only in-frame clones, some missing. There are 400,000 to 450,000 clones in the sample; around 90% occur only once, and approximately 0.55% lies in the top ten. The specimen sequenced was PBMCs or T cells enriched from blood (not recorded which). The receptors were gathered from a man aged 18-30 years who had recovered from COVID-19. Each CDR3 is given with its conserved first and last residue. Each record gives: clone size, V gene, J gene, D gene, CDR3 length, CDR3 DNA, CDR3 protein. A D gene is named only where the DNA matches it firmly. The size of a clone is reported for some rows only, either as once, few or many, or as a class for expanded clones.

NA,TRBV7-2,TRBJ2-5,NA,17,TGTGCCAGCAGCTTAGGTATCGGCGGTAGAGGCCAAGAGACCCAGTACTTC,CASSLGIGGRGQETQYF
NA,TRBV19,TRBJ2-2,NA,13,TGTGCCAGTAGGAGGGAGTTGGCCGGGGAGCTGTTTTTT,CASRRELAGELFF
NA,TRBV2,TRBJ1-6,TRBD1,18,TGTGCCAGCAGTGAGTCCCGGGACAGGGTTCGGTATAATTCACCCCTCCACTTT,CASSESRDRVRYNSPLHF
NA,TRBV7-8,TRBJ1-2,TRBD1,15,TGTGCCAGCAGCTTATTCCGACAGGGTAGGGGTGGCTACACCTTC,CASSLFRQGRGGYTF
once,TRBV12-2,TRBJ2-2,NA,14,TGTGCAAGTCGCTTATGGGACAGGCCCGGGGAGCTGTTTTTT,CASRLWDRPGELFF
few,TRBV2,TRBJ1-4,TRBD1,15,TGTGCCAGCAGTGAAGCGGGACAGGGCAGTGAAAAACTGTTTTTT,CASSEAGQGSEKLFF
NA,TRBV5-4,TRBJ2-3,NA,15,TGTGCCAGCAGCTCGGACAGTGCTAGCACAGATACGCAGTATTTT,CASSSDSASTDTQYF
few,TRBV6-4,TRBJ2-7,TRBD1,15,TGTGCCAGCAGAGCACGACAGGGACCGATCTACGAGCAGTACTTC,CASRARQGPIYEQYF
NA,TRBV7-9,TRBJ2-3,NA,14,TGTGCCAGCAGCCACCGGGATGTCCCAGATACGCAGTATTTT,CASSHRDVPDTQYF
once,TRBV3-1/TRBV3-2,TRBJ1-3,TRBD1,14,TGTGCCAGCAGCCAAGGGACAGGTGGAAACACCATATATTTT,CASSQGTGGNTIYF
NA,TRBV2,TRBJ2-7,TRBD2,15,TGTGCCAGCAAGGAGGCTAGCGGGGTCTCCTACGAGCAGTACTTC,CASKEASGVSYEQYF
NA,TRBV7-2,TRBJ2-4,NA,16,TGTGCCAGCAGCCCTCGGCCTAGCGTTGGCAAAAACATTCAGTACTTC,CASSPRPSVGKNIQYF
NA,TRBV6-5,TRBJ2-3,TRBD2,15,TGTGCCAGCAGCCGACTAGCGGGGCTCACAGATACGCAGTATTTT,CASSRLAGLTDTQYF
NA,TRBV28,TRBJ1-3,NA,14,TGTGCCAGCAGTTTAGCAGACACATTAAACACCATATATTTT,CASSLADTLNTIYF
NA,TRBV9,TRBJ1-2,NA,15,TGTGCCAGCAGCGTAGACTTACAGGTTTCAAGCGGCTACACCTTC,CASSVDLQVSSGYTF
NA,TRBV30,TRBJ1-1,TRBD1,15,TGTGCCTGGAGTGCTGGGACAGGGGGATTCACTGAAGCTTTCTTT,CAWSAGTGGFTEAFF
NA,TRBV4-1,TRBJ2-7,TRBD1,15,TGCGCCAGCAGCCAAGAAATAGGGACAGCAGACGAGCAGTACTTC,CASSQEIGTADEQYF
NA,TRBV4-1,TRBJ1-5,NA,13,TGCGCCAGCAGCCAAGACACTAGGGAGCCCCAGCATTTT,CASSQDTREPQHF
NA,TRBV2,TRBJ1-1,TRBD1,17,TGTGCCATCCATCCGGGGGGGAAGACAGGGAGGGGAACTGAAGCTTTCTTT,CAIHPGGKTGRGTEAFF
NA,TRBV6-5,TRBJ1-5,TRBD1,16,TGTGCCAGCAGTTCCCTCAGGGGGCCCGGGGATCAGCCCCAGCATTTT,CASSSLRGPGDQPQHF
NA,TRBV10-1,TRBJ2-7,TRBD2,13,TGCGCCAGCAGTCTAGCGGCCTCCTACGAGCAGTACTTC,CASSLAASYEQYF
once,TRBV9,TRBJ2-1,TRBD2,16,TGTGCCAGCAGCGTAGATCTAGCGGGGCCATATCATGAGCAGTTCTTC,CASSVDLAGPYHEQFF
NA,TRBV3-1/TRBV3-2,TRBJ1-3,TRBD1,15,TGTGCCAGCAGCCGACAGGGTTTGGAGGGAAACACCATATATTTT,CASSRQGLEGNTIYF
NA,TRBV7-9,TRBJ1-2,TRBD1,15,TGTGCCAGCAGCTTAGCCGGGACAGGATCACGAGGCTACACCTTC,CASSLAGTGSRGYTF
NA,TRBV7-8,TRBJ1-3,NA,16,TGTGCCAGCAGCTTAGGGGACACTAGCTCTGGAAACACCATATATTTT,CASSLGDTSSGNTIYF
NA,TRBV7-8,TRBJ1-5,TRBD1,15,TGTGCCAGCAGCTTAGCCACAGGGGCAAATCAGCCCCAGCATTTT,CASSLATGANQPQHF
NA,TRBV28,TRBJ1-2,NA,17,TGTGCCAGCAGTTTGGGGTCAGGGGCAGGGTGGCGTGATGGCTACACCTTC,CASSLGSGAGWRDGYTF
few,TRBV20-1,TRBJ2-3,TRBD2,15,TGCAGTGCTAGTGGGGCTGGCGGGGGGACAGATACGCAGTATTTT,CSASGAGGGTDTQYF
NA,TRBV11-2,TRBJ2-7,TRBD2,18,TGTGCCAGCAGCTTCTCACAAGGGACTAGCGGGATCATCTACGAGCAGTACTTC,CASSFSQGTSGIIYEQYF
NA,TRBV6-1,TRBJ1-2,NA,14,TGTGCCAGCAGTGACCTCGGCAGGGGTATTGGCTACACCTTC,CASSDLGRGIGYTF
NA,TRBV19,TRBJ2-7,NA,14,TGTGCCAGTAGTCCAGGGGAACAGTTCTACGAGCAGTACTTC,CASSPGEQFYEQYF
NA,TRBV6-5,TRBJ1-4,NA,14,TGTGCCAGCAGTTACGGGGCCCCTAATGAAAAACTGTTTTTT,CASSYGAPNEKLFF
NA,TRBV14,TRBJ2-3,NA,15,TGTGCCAGCAGCCAAGGAGCCTATAGCACAGATACGCAGTATTTT,CASSQGAYSTDTQYF
NA,TRBV28,TRBJ1-5,NA,12,TGTGCCAGCAGCTGGGCGGGTCAGCCCCAGCATTTT,CASSWAGQPQHF
NA,TRBV28,TRBJ1-1,NA,15,TGTGCCAGCAGTGCCATACAGGGCGCGAACACTGAAGCTTTCTTT,CASSAIQGANTEAFF
NA,TRBV20-1,TRBJ2-1,TRBD2,15,TGCAGTGCTAGTTTGGCGGGGGGACCCTACAATGAGCAGTTCTTC,CSASLAGGPYNEQFF
NA,TRBV6-4,TRBJ2-3,NA,15,TGTGCCAGCAGCCTACCAGGCCCCATTCCAGGTACGCAGTATTTT,CASSLPGPIPGTQYF
NA,TRBV5-1,TRBJ1-3,NA,17,TGCGCCAGCAGCTTGGGGGCAGGGTCGAGCTCTGGAAACACCATATATTTT,CASSLGAGSSSGNTIYF
NA,TRBV10-3,TRBJ1-1,NA,16,TGTGCCATCAGTGAGTCCGGGGCAGGGGAGAACACTGAAGCTTTCTTT,CAISESGAGENTEAFF
NA,TRBV9,TRBJ2-1,TRBD2,20,TGTGCCAGCAGCCCTCCTCAGGGGCTTGGGACTAGCGGGACCTACAATGAGCAGTTCTTC,CASSPPQGLGTSGTYNEQFF
NA,TRBV11-2,TRBJ2-2,TRBD1,16,TGTGCCAGCAGCTTGGACAGGGGGCGCATATCGGAGGAGCTGTTTTTT,CASSLDRGRISEELFF
NA,TRBV6-4,TRBJ1-2,NA,14,TGTGCCAGCAGTGACTCTGAGTCCAACTATGGCTACACCTTC,CASSDSESNYGYTF
NA,TRBV5-4,TRBJ1-4,TRBD1,16,TGTGCCAGCAGCCAAGGACAGGGGGAGGAAAATGAAAAACTGTTTTTT,CASSQGQGEENEKLFF
NA,TRBV29-1,TRBJ1-2,NA,15,TGCAGCGTTAGGGGTAGAACAACCGATAACTATGGCTACACCTTC,CSVRGRTTDNYGYTF
NA,TRBV5-1,TRBJ1-5,TRBD1,15,TGCGCCAGCAGCAATGATGGGACAGAAAATCAGCCCCAGCATTTT,CASSNDGTENQPQHF
once,TRBV2,TRBJ1-1,TRBD1,13,TGTGCCAGCAATAGTCAGGGGGCCACTGAAGCTTTCTTT,CASNSQGATEAFF
once,TRBV27,TRBJ1-6,NA,12,TGTGCCAGCAGTCCCCTTGGGAGAGCCCTCCACTTT,CASSPLGRALHF
NA,TRBV7-3,TRBJ1-2,NA,11,TGTGCCAGCAGCTCAGGTTCTGGCTACACCTTC,CASSSGSGYTF
NA,TRBV18,TRBJ2-5,NA,13,TGTGCCAGCTCACTATTTCAGCAAGAGACCCAGTACTTC,CASSLFQQETQYF
NA,TRBV5-1,TRBJ1-1,NA,16,TGCGCCAGCAGCTGGGAAAGGAACGGAGGGAACACTGAAGCTTTCTTT,CASSWERNGGNTEAFF
NA,TRBV4-1,TRBJ1-5,NA,14,TGCGCCAGCAGCGCTGAGGGTATCAATCAGCCCCAGCATTTT,CASSAEGINQPQHF
once,TRBV27,TRBJ2-1,NA,17,TGTGCCAGCAGTTTCTTCCTGAATCAGGGACTTCAAAATGAGCAGTTCTTC,CASSFFLNQGLQNEQFF
once,TRBV4-1,TRBJ2-1,TRBD2,15,TGCGCCAGCAGCCCCGGGACTAGCGGATACAATGAGCAGTTCTTC,CASSPGTSGYNEQFF
NA,TRBV5-4,TRBJ1-2,TRBD1,15,TGTGCCAGCAGCCTTCCGGGACAGGGTGACTATGGCTACACCTTC,CASSLPGQGDYGYTF
NA,TRBV2,TRBJ2-1,TRBD2,13,TGTGCCAGCAGAGCCGGACTAGCTGATGAGCAGTTCTTC,CASRAGLADEQFF
once,TRBV6-5,TRBJ2-7,NA,14,TGTGCCAGCAGTCCCGGGTACCACTCCTACGAGCAGTACTTC,CASSPGYHSYEQYF
NA,TRBV30,TRBJ1-3,TRBD1,15,TGTGCCTGGAGTGTTAATCAGGGGGCCGTAGACACCATATATTTT,CAWSVNQGAVDTIYF